The rows below give T cell receptor beta chains drawn from one sample of a study of T cell repertoires in cytomegalovirus infection. TCRdb reanalysed the reads using MiXCR and keeps one entry per CDR3 protein. The sample contains 600,000 to 700,000 distinct CDR3 sequences, roughly 33% of which appear only once. Their target antigens are unknown. The material was cultured PBMCs, obtained from culture after CMV antigen stimulation. These receptors all come from a human donor in good health (CMV status not recorded). Some clones in this sample may be carry-over from other donors' samples. CDR3s include the opening cysteine and the closing phenylalanine or tryptophan. A D gene is named only where the DNA matches it firmly. Some rows mark clone size as missing; the rest say once, few, many or name a class of expanded clone.

cdr3_aa	cdr3_nt	clone_size	d_call	v_call	j_call
CASSYSIAGQEQFF	TGTGCCAGCAGTTACTCGATCGCTGGGCAAGAGCAGTTCTTC	few	.	TRBV6-2/TRBV6-3	TRBJ2-1
CASSLVWGGSYNSPLHF	TGTGCCAGCAGCTTAGTGTGGGGGGGCTCCTATAATTCACCCCTCCACTTT	.	.	TRBV7-2	TRBJ1-6
CASSPGGVQGTDTQYF	TGTGCCAGCAGCCCGGGGGGGGTCCAGGGTACAGATACGCAGTATTTT	.	TRBD2	TRBV7-8	TRBJ2-3
CASSLTGSDEQFF	TGTGCCAGCAGCTTGACAGGGTCGGATGAGCAGTTCTTC	few	.	TRBV5-4	TRBJ2-1
CASSLVPSKGDGYTF	TGTGCCAGCAGCTTGGTCCCGAGTAAAGGGGATGGCTACACCTTC	few	.	TRBV5-4	TRBJ1-2
CASSRKSASSHNEQFF	TGCGCCAGCAGCCGGAAGTCTGCAAGTTCCCACAATGAGCAGTTCTTC	.	.	TRBV5-1	TRBJ2-1
CASSSPGLAGVGTQYF	TGTGCCAGCAGCTCTCCCGGACTAGCGGGAGTCGGTACGCAGTATTTT	many	TRBD2	TRBV7-9	TRBJ2-3
CASSSLMSISYNEQFF	TGTGCCAGCAGTTCCCTAATGTCTATCTCCTACAATGAGCAGTTCTTC	.	.	TRBV6-2/TRBV6-3	TRBJ2-1
CASSRLGTAGNYEQYF	TGTGCCAGCAGTCGACTCGGGACAGCGGGGAACTACGAGCAGTACTTC	.	.	TRBV6-2/TRBV6-3	TRBJ2-7
CASSIAGGMVPGFF	TGTGCCAGTAGTATAGCTGGCGGGATGGTACCTGGGTTCTTC	.	.	TRBV19	TRBJ2-1
CATRLGTTTEAFF	TGTGCCACCCGCCTCGGGACGACAACTGAAGCTTTCTTT	.	.	TRBV28	TRBJ1-1
CASSQDGTGNTEAFF	TGCGCCAGCAGCCAAGATGGGACAGGGAACACTGAAGCTTTCTTT	many	TRBD1	TRBV4-1	TRBJ1-1
CANSPHAKYEQYF	TGTGCCAACAGCCCTCATGCCAAGTACGAGCAGTACTTC	.	.	TRBV7-9	TRBJ2-7
CASSLNAGELFF	TGTGCCAGCAGCTTAAATGCCGGGGAGCTGTTTTTT	.	.	TRBV7-2	TRBJ2-2
CASSLVVSGGAYEQYF	TGTGCCAGCAGCTTAGTTGTTAGCGGGGGGGCTTACGAGCAGTACTTC	.	TRBD2	TRBV7-2	TRBJ2-7
CASSLSSIETQYF	TGTGCCAGCAGCTTAAGTAGTATCGAGACCCAGTACTTC	.	.	TRBV11-2	TRBJ2-5
CASSQTGGNTEAFF	TGTGCCAGCAGCCAGACAGGGGGCAACACTGAAGCTTTCTTT	few	TRBD1	TRBV7-9	TRBJ1-1
CASSSDLNEQFF	TGTGCCAGCAGCTCTGATCTCAATGAGCAGTTCTTC	few	.	TRBV7-6	TRBJ2-1
CASSLDEWGGGSNEQFF	TGTGCCAGCAGCTTAGATGAATGGGGGGGGGGCTCGAATGAGCAGTTCTTC	.	.	TRBV11-2	TRBJ2-1
CASSLDAGGHNEQFF	TGCGCCAGCAGCTTGGATGCAGGGGGCCACAATGAGCAGTTCTTC	.	TRBD1	TRBV5-1	TRBJ2-1
CASSWGQPNSPLHF	TGTGCCAGCAGCTGGGGACAGCCTAATTCACCCCTCCACTTT	.	TRBD1	TRBV6-2/TRBV6-3	TRBJ1-6
CASSSVGTVTGQFF	TGTGCCAGCAGCTCAGTGGGGACAGTCACGGGGCAGTTCTTC	.	TRBD1	TRBV11-2	TRBJ2-1
CASSPHEGDTQYF	TGTGCCAGCAGCCCCCATGAAGGAGATACGCAGTATTTT	many	.	TRBV7-2	TRBJ2-3
CASSSLGQGSGNTIYF	TGTGCCAGCAGCTCGTTGGGACAGGGTTCTGGAAACACCATATATTTT	many	TRBD1	TRBV7-9	TRBJ1-3
CASSLSVPLPLYF	TGTGCCAGCAGTTTATCTGTCCCCCTCCCATTGTACTTC	few	.	TRBV27	TRBJ2-7
CASSPGTFGTEAFF	TGCGCCAGCAGCCCGGGGACGTTCGGCACTGAAGCTTTCTTT	.	.	TRBV5-1	TRBJ1-1
CASSPRRVGEQYF	TGTGCCAGCAGCCCCCGGCGCGTAGGAGAGCAGTACTTC	.	.	TRBV14	TRBJ2-7
CASSLAPGRVNYGYTF	TGTGCCAGCAGCTTAGCGCCAGGGAGGGTTAACTATGGCTACACCTTC	many	.	TRBV7-8	TRBJ1-2
CSSSGNADTQYF	TGCAGTTCTAGCGGGAACGCAGATACGCAGTATTTT	once	TRBD2	TRBV20-1	TRBJ2-3
CASSLQQGHSPLHF	TGTGCCAGCAGCTTACAACAGGGTCATTCACCCCTCCACTTT	few	.	TRBV11-2	TRBJ1-6
CASSATAALSEQYF	TGTGCCAGCAGCGCTACCGCTGCCCTCTCCGAGCAGTACTTC	.	.	TRBV6-1	TRBJ2-7
CASSLGPGDSGSGTQYF	TGTGCCAGCAGCTTAGGTCCGGGGGATAGCGGGAGTGGGACCCAGTACTTC	few	TRBD2	TRBV7-2	TRBJ2-5
CASSIADSSYNEQFF	TGTGCCAGTAGTATAGCGGATAGCTCCTACAATGAGCAGTTCTTC	once	.	TRBV19	TRBJ2-1
CASSQGVLDYGYTF	TGCGCCAGCAGCCAAGGGGTGTTGGACTATGGCTACACCTTC	few	.	TRBV4-3	TRBJ1-2
CASRDGRTDTQYF	TGTGCCAGCAGAGATGGACGCACAGATACGCAGTATTTT	.	.	TRBV28	TRBJ2-3
CASSSTQGQPQHF	TGTGCCAGCAGCTCGACCCAGGGTCAGCCCCAGCATTTT	.	.	TRBV11-2	TRBJ1-5
CASSLGEGLQYF	TGTGCCAGCAGCTTAGGGGAGGGGCTCCAGTACTTC	.	TRBD2	TRBV7-2	TRBJ2-7
CASSARRGDTGELFF	TGTGCCAGCAGTGCCCGGAGAGGGGACACCGGGGAGCTGTTTTTT	.	.	TRBV6-5	TRBJ2-2
CASSRGQVKNTEAFF	TGTGCCAGCTCACGAGGGCAAGTAAAGAACACTGAAGCTTTCTTT	.	.	TRBV18	TRBJ1-1
CASSPPDRGSYEQYF	TGTGCCAGCAGTCCTCCGGACAGGGGGTCTTACGAGCAGTACTTC	.	TRBD1	TRBV6-2/TRBV6-3	TRBJ2-7
CASSEYRGIYGYTF	TGTGCCAGCAGTGAATACAGGGGGATCTATGGCTACACCTTC	.	TRBD1	TRBV2	TRBJ1-2